The 24 T cell receptor beta chains below come from one sample, sequenced in a study of cytomegalovirus exposure and HLA in healthy donors. The data were produced by immunoSEQ multiplex PCR, yet TCRdb's version contains in-frame clones alone and is incomplete. The table has some 350,000 clones, about 90% seen once; the top ten hold approximately 1.1%. The sample was PBMCs. These receptors came from a woman between 25 and 40 years old in good health and CMV-seropositive.

J is TRBJ2-7 and V is TRBV9; unclear D gene. V gave up 0 bases and J gave up 1 base, with 11 bases separating them. This CDR3 is 15 amino acids long. Germline CDR1 SGDLS, CDR2 YYNGEE. The CDR3 protein is CASSVVPDTSYEQYF. The CDR3 region has the DNA TGTGCCAGCAGCGTAGTCCCAGACACTTCCTACGAGCAGTACTTC.

The chain recombines TRBV30 with TRBJ2-3; D may be TRBD1 or TRBD2 (5 bases each). The CDR3 is 13 amino acids. Germline V gene sequence: CDR1 GTSNPN, CDR2 SVGIG (reference sequence). V was pared by 2 bases and J by 7 bases, with 13 bases between. This chain's CDR3 is CAWSRTGTYTQYF. For the CDR3, the DNA is TGTGCCTGGAGTAGAACGGGGACCTATACGCAGTATTTT.

The rearrangement uses TRBV28 and TRBJ2-1, with 10 bases fitting TRBD2. Trimming at V came to 5 bases and at J to 3 bases, leaving 7 bases not matched to a gene. Germline CDR1 is MDHEN and CDR2 is SYDVKM. The CDR3 spans 16 residues. CDR3 nucleotide sequence: TGTGCCAGCAGTCACCCGAGGACTAGCGGCTACAATGAGCAGTTCTTC. Translating gives CASSHPRTSGYNEQFF.

The chain carries TRBV14 and TRBJ2-1; 7 positions agree with TRBD1. V dropped 0 bases and J dropped 8; count of bases not matched to a gene: 4. This CDR3 spans 14 amino acids. Germline V gene data show CDR1 as SGHDN and CDR2 as FVKESK. CDR3 in amino acids: CASSQDPGGDEQFF. CDR3 nucleotides: TGTGCCAGCAGCCAAGACCCAGGGGGAGATGAGCAGTTCTTC.

The chain has TRBV7-9 and TRBJ2-7, with a possible D match to TRBD2 (6 bases). The CDR3 has 14 amino acids. Per the germline V gene, CDR1 is SEHNR and CDR2 is FQNEAQ (reference sequence). The ends were cut back, 1 base at V and 7 bases at J, with 14 bases in the middle. The CDR3, as DNA: TGTGCCAGCAGCTTAGGAGGAGGGGACTGGGAGCAGTACTTC. The encoded protein is CASSLGGGDWEQYF.

This chain joins TRBV5-4 and TRBJ2-5; D remains ambiguous. The germline V gene has CDR1 SGHNT and CDR2 YYREEE (reference sequence). Deletions cut 6 bases from V and 5 bases from J, with 8 bases between. There are 11 residues in the CDR3. This CDR3 reads CASILGETQYF. The CDR3 coding sequence is TGTGCCAGCATTCTGGGGGAGACCCAGTACTTC.

V usage is TRBV9 and J usage is TRBJ1-2; 7 positions agree with TRBD1. CDR1 and CDR2 (germline): SGDLS, YYNGEE. This CDR3 contains 16 residues. Trimming took 0 bases from V and 0 from J; bases not matched to a gene: 5. CDR3 sequence reads: CASSVAGTESNYGYTF. For the CDR3, the DNA is TGTGCCAGCAGCGTAGCCGGGACAGAATCTAACTATGGCTACACCTTC.

This sequence joins TRBV25-1 and TRBJ2-1, with D perhaps TRBD2 (5 bases). In germline, CDR1 is MGHDK, CDR2 SYGVNS. The CDR3 runs 16 residues. With 4 bases removed from V and 9 bases from J, the gap between germline ends came to 22 bases. The CDR3 spells CASSGLLVPIPREQFF. CDR3 sequence (DNA): TGTGCCAGCAGTGGGTTACTAGTCCCGATTCCGCGTGAGCAGTTCTTC.

The rearrangement joins TRBV6-1 to TRBJ2-1; D unclear. V was shortened by 4 bases and J by 7 bases, with 11 bases between the two germline ends. The CDR3 sequence is 13 residues long. Germline CDR1 and CDR2: MNHNS and SASEGT. The CDR3 sequence is CASSVGRGNEQFF. CDR3 DNA: TGTGCCAGCAGTGTTGGCCGCGGAAATGAGCAGTTCTTC.

This chain joins TRBV7-2 and TRBJ1-6; 9 nucleotides agree with TRBD1. V gave up 7 bases and J gave up 8 bases; unmatched junction bases: 15. There are 17 residues in the CDR3. Germline V lookup: CDR1 SGHTA, CDR2 FQGNSA. Here the CDR3 reads CASTTLRTGGLDSPLHF. CDR3 DNA: TGTGCCAGCACCACCCTCCGAACAGGGGGCCTTGATTCACCCCTCCACTTT. Full variable domain (remainder filled in from reference TRBV7-2 and TRBJ1-6): GAGVSQSPSNKVTEKGKDVELRCDPISGHTALYWYRQSLGQGLEFLIYFQGNSAPDKSGLPSDRFSAERTGGSVSTLTIQRTQQEDSAVYLCASTTLRTGGLDSPLHFGNGTRLTVT.

V gene TRBV4-1 combines with J gene TRBJ2-5; D may be TRBD2 (6 bases). Trimming stripped 5 bases from V and 2 bases from J, with 12 bases between. CDR1 MGHRA and CDR2 YSYEKL come from the germline V gene. This CDR3 contains 14 residues. CDR3 region: CASSEGLAQETQYF. CDR3 sequence (DNA): TGCGCCAGCAGCGAGGGACTTGCGCAAGAGACCCAGTACTTC.

The chain carries TRBV11-2 and TRBJ2-7; a weak D match, TRBD1 (5 bases). The CDR3 totals 14 residues. Germline values: CDR1 SGHAT, CDR2 FQNNGV. The V end was cut by 1 base, the J end by 0 bases, with 7 bases between. This CDR3 reads CASSLADTSYEQYF. DNA for the CDR3: TGTGCCAGCAGCTTAGCGGACACCTCCTACGAGCAGTACTTC.

V usage is TRBV9 and J usage is TRBJ2-1, with a tentative D call TRBD1 (6 bases). Germline assignment: CDR1 SGDLS and CDR2 YYNGEE. V lost 3 bases and J lost 8, with 15 bases in between. CDR3 size: 14 residues. The CDR3 coding sequence is TGTGCCAGCAGCGCCGAACAGGGTTTCGATGAGCAGTTCTTC. Amino acids: CASSAEQGFDEQFF. The variable domain in full, with the rest retrieved from reference TRBV9 and TRBJ2-1, is DSGVTQTPKHLITATGQRVTLRCSPRSGDLSVYWYQQSLDQGLQFLIQYYNGEERAKGNILERFSAQQFPDLHSELNLSSLELGDSALYFCASSAEQGFDEQFFGPGTRLTVL.

This clone was recorded a few times. The V gene is TRBV30, the J gene TRBJ2-7; 7 bases line up with TRBD1. The CDR3 loop spans 14 amino acids. The ends lost 1 base at V and 3 bases at J; junction bases unmatched: 6. The germline V gene encodes CDR1 GTSNPN and CDR2 SVGIG (reference sequence). This CDR3 is CAWSDTGVLYEQYF. The CDR3 coding sequence is TGTGCCTGGAGTGATACAGGGGTGCTCTACGAGCAGTACTTC.

The chain links TRBV13 to TRBJ2-7, with 7 bases that match TRBD1. The CDR3 length is 15 residues. V was clipped by 5 bases and J by 5 bases; unmatched bases: 12. The germline gives CDR1 PRHDT, CDR2 FYEKMQ (reference sequence). CDR3 sequence (DNA): TGTGCCAGCAGCCCCATCTTTCACAGGGGCAACGAGCAGTACTTC. Amino acids: CASSPIFHRGNEQYF.

The chain uses TRBV29-1 and TRBJ1-5, with a weak D call TRBD1 (6 bases). Trimming pared 4 bases from V and 3 bases from J, leaving 13 bases between. Germline V gives CDR1 SQVTM, CDR2 ANQGSEA. The CDR3 is 14 residues long. CDR3 DNA sequence: TGCAGCGTTGTGGAGGGGGGGCCCAATCAGCCCCAGCATTTT. Translation: CSVVEGGPNQPQHF.

The chain joins TRBV11-2 to TRBJ2-1; 7 bases are a match to TRBD2. The CDR3 contains 15 residues. The germline V gene encodes CDR1 SGHAT and CDR2 FQNNGV. V lost 1 base to trimming and J lost 6 bases; unmatched junction nucleotides: 6. The CDR3 is CASSLAPRLANEQFF. CDR3 coding DNA: TGTGCCAGCAGCTTAGCCCCTCGACTAGCCAATGAGCAGTTCTTC.

V and J are TRBV19 and TRBJ2-3, with D perhaps TRBD2 (5 bases). V lost 1 base to trimming and J lost 11 bases, with 10 bases between them. Per the germline V gene, CDR1 is LNHDA and CDR2 is SQIVND (reference sequence). This CDR3 is built from 12 residues. The CDR3 is CASSIGAAQQYF. The CDR3 coding sequence is TGTGCCAGTAGTATAGGAGCGGCGCAGCAGTATTTT. Combining the CDR3 with reference TRBV19 and TRBJ2-3 gives the whole variable domain DGGITQSPKYLFRKEGQNVTLSCEQNLNHDAMYWYRQDPGQGLRLIYYSQIVNDFQKGDIAEGYSVSREKKESFPLTVTSAQKNPTAFYLCASSIGAAQQYFGPGTRLTVL.

The rearrangement joins TRBV4-2 to TRBJ2-7, with D perhaps assigned TRBD1 or TRBD2 (6 bases each). Germline V gene sequence: CDR1 LGHNA, CDR2 YNFKEQ. V was cut by 0 bases and J by 6 bases, with 15 bases left in between. The CDR3 has 15 residues. The CDR3 loop reads CASSQELQGGREQYF. The CDR3 DNA follows: TGTGCCAGCAGCCAAGAATTACAGGGAGGTCGCGAGCAGTACTTC.

The J gene is TRBJ1-4, the V gene TRBV4-3; no clear D gene. Trimming shortened V by 0 bases and J by 7 bases, and 9 bases separated the two germline ends. The CDR3 sequence is 14 residues long. Germline lookup yields CDR1 LGHNA and CDR2 YSLEER. CDR3 nucleotides: TGCGCCAGCAGCCAAGATAGGTTAATTGAAAAACTGTTTTTT. It yields the protein CASSQDRLIEKLFF.

V usage is TRBV28 and J usage is TRBJ2-7, with D possibly being TRBD2 (6 bases). The CDR3 runs to 14 residues. CDR1 is MDHEN and CDR2 is SYDVKM in the germline V gene. Trimming removed 8 bases at V and 2 bases at J, with 16 bases between. The chain's CDR3 is CASATSSGTYEQYF. The CDR3 region has the DNA TGTGCCAGCGCAACTAGCTCCGGTACCTACGAGCAGTACTTC. Looking up the rest from reference TRBV28 and TRBJ2-7 gives the full variable domain: DVKVTQSSRYLVKRTGEKVFLECVQDMDHENMFWYRQDPGLGLRLIYFSYDVKMKEKGDIPEGYSVSREKKERFSLILESASTNQTSMYLCASATSSGTYEQYFGPGTRLTVT.

The gene calls are TRBV29-1 and TRBJ2-1, with 10 bases fitting TRBD2. The germline V gene has CDR1 SQVTM and CDR2 ANQGSEA. The CDR3 runs to 16 residues. With 5 bases clipped from V and 2 bases from J, the junction kept 9 bases outside the gene matches. The CDR3 coding sequence is TGCAGCGTTAATCCCGGACTAGCGGTTCCCTACAATGAGCAGTTCTTC. Amino acid sequence: CSVNPGLAVPYNEQFF.

This rearrangement joins TRBV9 to TRBJ2-5; 7 bases align to TRBD2. V dropped 0 bases and J dropped 3; count of bases not matched to a gene: 5. The CDR3 length is 15 residues. CDR1 and CDR2 (germline): SGDLS, YYNGEE. CDR3 loop: CASSVAGGNKETQYF. CDR3 bases: TGTGCCAGCAGCGTAGCGGGGGGAAACAAAGAGACCCAGTACTTC.

V usage is TRBV2 and J usage is TRBJ2-1; the D is unclear. The CDR3 contains 13 residues. Trimming left V 8 bases short and J 5 bases short, with 13 bases between. Germline loops: CDR1 SNHLY, CDR2 FYNNEI. The CDR3 here is CASGIRSDNEQFF. DNA for the CDR3: TGTGCCAGCGGCATACGCTCGGACAATGAGCAGTTCTTC.